A selection of T cell receptor beta chains follows, all from one sample in a study of cytomegalovirus exposure and HLA in healthy donors. TCRdb's table, derived via immunoSEQ multiplex PCR, lists solely in-frame clones and lacks some. The listing contains some 120,000 clones. Sequencing used PBMCs. The receptor source for this set is a man between 18 and 35 years old in good health and CMV-seronegative. Each CDR3 is given with its conserved first and last residue. A D gene is named only where the DNA matches it firmly.

J gene,D gene,V gene,CDR3 DNA,CDR3 protein
TRBJ1-5,TRBD1,TRBV2,TGTGCCAGCAGGCATGACAGGGGCCGCCAGCCCCAGCATTTT,CASRHDRGRQPQHF
TRBJ2-7,TRBD1,TRBV28,TGTGCCAGCAGCGCTTCACAGGGGGCGCTGGACGAGCAGTACTTC,CASSASQGALDEQYF
TRBJ2-7,-,TRBV7-7,TGTGCTAGCAGCCGTGAGAGGGCTGGGGGACTGTGCCTGATTTACGAGCAGTACTTC,CASSRERAGGLCLIYEQYF
TRBJ2-7,TRBD1,TRBV30,TGTGCCTGGGCCGGGACAGGGTTTTACGAGCAGTACTTC,CAWAGTGFYEQYF
TRBJ1-1,TRBD1,TRBV6-5,TGTGCCAGCAGGGTACAGGGGGACACTGAAGCTTTCTTT,CASRVQGDTEAFF
TRBJ2-5,-,TRBV5-1,TGCGCCAGCAGCGCGGGGAGCCAAGAGACCCAGTACTTC,CASSAGSQETQYF
TRBJ2-5,-,TRBV18,TGTGCCGGCTCACCCCCTGGCATTGGAGAGACCCAGTACTTC,CAGSPPGIGETQYF
TRBJ1-1,TRBD1,TRBV19,TGTGCCAGTAGTGCTCCCGGGACAGGGAGGACTGAAGCTTTCTTT,CASSAPGTGRTEAFF
TRBJ2-1,TRBD2,TRBV9,TGTGCCAGCAGCGTAGCTCTAGCGGGAGGGCACTACAATGAGCAGTTCTTC,CASSVALAGGHYNEQFF
TRBJ1-1,TRBD1,TRBV27,TGTGCCAGCAGTTGGGACAGAAACATGAACACTGAAGCTTTCTTT,CASSWDRNMNTEAFF
TRBJ1-1,-,TRBV30,TGTGCCTGGAGTGTATCCGATATTCTAACGAACACTGAAGCTTTCTTT,CAWSVSDILTNTEAFF
TRBJ2-6,-,TRBV4-1,TGCGCCAGCAGCCAAGTTCCGTACTCTGGGGCCAACGTCCTGACTTTC,CASSQVPYSGANVLTF
TRBJ2-2,TRBD2,TRBV6-4,TGTGCCAGCAGTGGGGAAGCGGGGACGAACACCGGGGAGCTGTTTTTT,CASSGEAGTNTGELFF
TRBJ1-6,TRBD1,TRBV19,TGTGCCAGTAGCCCAACAGGGGATAATTCACCCCTCCACTTT,CASSPTGDNSPLHF
TRBJ1-5,TRBD1,TRBV5-1,TGCGCCAGCAGCTTGGATGGGACAGGGTTTGGTCAGCCCCAGCATTTT,CASSLDGTGFGQPQHF
TRBJ2-7,-,TRBV4-2,TGTGCCAGCAGCTCCTACAGGGACTACGAGCAGTACTTC,CASSSYRDYEQYF
TRBJ2-1,-,TRBV9,TGTGCCAGCAGGAGCGGCGCTTTAATAAACGATGAGCAGTTCTTC,CASRSGALINDEQFF
TRBJ1-5,-,TRBV19,TGTGCCAGTTCCGACAGTAGCAATCAGCCCCAGCATTTT,CASSDSSNQPQHF
TRBJ2-7,-,TRBV7-9,TGTGCCAGCGGGAGAGAGAACGAGCAGTACTTC,CASGRENEQYF
TRBJ2-3,TRBD2,TRBV5-1,TGCGCCAGCAGCTTGGCGGCTAGCGGTACAGATACGCAGTATTTT,CASSLAASGTDTQYF
TRBJ2-1,-,TRBV6-5,TGTGCCAGCAGTTACTACGGGGGAAGCAATGAGCAGTTCTTC,CASSYYGGSNEQFF
TRBJ2-7,TRBD1,TRBV30,TGTGCCTGGAGCCGACCGGGACAGATTTCCTACGAGCAGTACTTC,CAWSRPGQISYEQYF
TRBJ1-6,TRBD1,TRBV9,TGTGCCAGCAGCATCCGGGACAGCTATTCACCCCTCCACTTT,CASSIRDSYSPLHF
TRBJ1-2,TRBD1,TRBV15,TGTGCCACCAGCTTGAACGGTCGACAGGGTCATTACGGCTACACCTTC,CATSLNGRQGHYGYTF
TRBJ2-3,TRBD2,TRBV4-1,TGCGCCAGCAGCCAAGATCCGGGACTAGCGGGATCGCAGATCACAGATACGCAGTATTTT,CASSQDPGLAGSQITDTQYF
TRBJ1-2,-,TRBV6-1,TGTGCCAGCAGTGAGGGCAGGGGAAATGGCTACACCTTC,CASSEGRGNGYTF
TRBJ2-6,-,TRBV6-4,TGTGCCAGCAGTGACTCGGCGGGCTCTGGGGCCAACGTCCTGACTTTC,CASSDSAGSGANVLTF
TRBJ2-5,TRBD2,TRBV27,TGTGCCAGCAGTCTTATTAGCGGGATAGAGGGAGAGACCCAGTACTTC,CASSLISGIEGETQYF
TRBJ2-7,TRBD1,TRBV15,TGTGCCACCAGCAGAGCCGGGGACAGGGACCACGAGCAGTACTTC,CATSRAGDRDHEQYF
TRBJ2-7,-,TRBV28,TGTGCCAGCGGACTTCTTACCTACGAGCAGTACTTC,CASGLLTYEQYF
TRBJ2-1,TRBD2,TRBV7-9,TGTGCCAGCAGGGCGCTAGCGGGACTGATCAATGAGCAGTTCTTC,CASRALAGLINEQFF
TRBJ2-5,-,TRBV6-1,TGTGCCAGCATTTCGGACAGAAAAACGCAAGAGACCCAGTACTTC,CASISDRKTQETQYF
TRBJ2-1,TRBD2,TRBV11-3,TGTGCCAGCAGCTTAGGCGGGACTAGCGGACGAGGTGAGCAGTTCTTC,CASSLGGTSGRGEQFF
TRBJ2-2,TRBD1,TRBV6-5,TGTGCCAGCAGTCCCCGGCGACAGGGCGGCGGGGAGCTGTTTTTT,CASSPRRQGGGELFF
TRBJ2-5,-,TRBV5-1,TGCGCCAGCAGACCGGGAGCAGCGATAGAGACCCAGTACTTC,CASRPGAAIETQYF
TRBJ1-5,TRBD1,TRBV5-8,TGTGCCAGCAGCCTAGACAGGGGGCCGAAAAATCAGCCCCAGCATTTT,CASSLDRGPKNQPQHF
TRBJ2-1,TRBD2,TRBV19,TGTGCCAGTAGTCCTAGCGGTCCCTCCTACAATGAGCAGTTCTTC,CASSPSGPSYNEQFF
TRBJ1-5,-,TRBV18,TGTGCCAGCTCAAGGGACACAGGGCATCGGTTCCAGAAGCCCCAGCATTTT,CASSRDTGHRFQKPQHF
TRBJ2-7,-,TRBV5-1,TGCGCCAGCAGCGCGGGACTCAAATACGAGCAGTACTTC,CASSAGLKYEQYF